This entry lists 32 T cell receptor beta chains sequenced from one sample in a study of post-analysis software for immune sequencing data. Study findings and constraints: The study found TRBV5-6, TRBV5-1 and TRBV20-1 among five TRBV segments more frequent in patients than controls.

Their target antigens are unknown. Unique molecular identifiers had been added to the TCR beta cDNA libraries. Using its own MiXCR run on the PCR reads, TCRdb lists one record per CDR3 protein. The data hold just over 250,000 distinct CDR3 sequences, with less than 40% observed a single time. The sequencing input was blood. Receptor source: a girl between 5 and 17 years old with multiple sclerosis.

This clonotype was counted many times. This chain connects TRBV28 to TRBJ2-6; no clear D gene. The ends were cut back, 3 bases at V and 4 bases at J, with 10 bases in the middle. Germline CDR1 is MDHEN and CDR2 is SYDVKM. The CDR3 contains 15 residues. The CDR3 coding sequence is TGTGCCAGCAGTTTCTTAGGGTCCGGGGCCAACGTCCTGACTTTC. Translated, it gives CASSFLGSGANVLTF.

This chain connects TRBV6-5 to TRBJ1-1; 7 positions agree with TRBD1. The J segment lost 11 bases and the V segment lost 5 bases, leaving 17 bases of the junction unmatched. This CDR3 comprises 15 residues. CDR1 is MNHEY and CDR2 is SVGAGI in the germline V gene. CDR3 coding DNA: TGTGCCAGCAGTGGACGGGGACAGCCACTCCTGGGGGCTTTCTTT. Protein product: CASSGRGQPLLGAFF.

This rearrangement joins TRBV19 to TRBJ2-7; 10 bases match TRBD2. The V gene end was trimmed by 3 bases and the J gene end by 2 bases; junction bases not matched to a gene: 10. Germline V gene lookup returns CDR1 LNHDA and CDR2 SQIVND (reference sequence). The length of the CDR3 is 17 residues. The CDR3 coding sequence is TGTGCCAGTAGTATGGTGATCAGTACTAGCGGGACCTACGAGCAGTACTTC. Its protein product is CASSMVISTSGTYEQYF. Full variable domain (missing parts from reference TRBV19 and TRBJ2-7): DGGITQSPKYLFRKEGQNVTLSCEQNLNHDAMYWYRQDPGQGLRLIYYSQIVNDFQKGDIAEGYSVSREKKESFPLTVTSAQKNPTAFYLCASSMVISTSGTYEQYFGPGTRLTVT.

As concerns this clonotype: Being one base from a much bigger clone, this may be a read error. V is TRBV5-1 and J is TRBJ2-4; no firm D call. CDR1 and CDR2 (germline): SGHRS, YFSETQ. The V end was cut by 0 bases, the J end by 13 bases, with 20 bases between. The CDR3 runs to 15 residues. CDR3 bases: TGCGCCAGCAGCTTGGATAGCCCATCAAACAATGAGCAGTACTTC. It translates to CASSLDSPSNNEQYF. The entire variable domain, with the rest obtained from reference TRBV5-1 and TRBJ2-4, is as follows: KAGVTQTPRYLIKTRGQQVTLSCSPISGHRSVSWYQQTPGQGLQFLFEYFSETQRNKGNFPGRFSGRQFSNSRSEMNVSTLELGDSALYLCASSLDSPSNNEQYFGAGTRLSVL.

This clonotype is a singleton in its sample. A junction boundary mismatches the germline segment, possibly from a read error. V gene TRBV24-1 combines with J gene TRBJ1-2; 9 nucleotides line up with TRBD1. CDR1 is KGHDR and CDR2 is SFDVKD in the germline V gene. CDR3 length: 16 amino acids. The CDR3 sequence: CATCDGDAGTGYGYTF. CDR3 nucleotides: TGTGCCACCTGTGATGGCGACGCCGGGACAGGGTATGGCTACACCTTC.

With respect to this clonotype: This sequence may be a read error, since a much larger clone differs from it by one base. V usage is TRBV28 and J usage is TRBJ2-7; TRBD1 might be the D (6 bases). The CDR3 runs 14 residues. Germline-derived CDR1 and CDR2 are MDHEN and SYDVKM. The V end was cut by 5 bases, the J end by 2 bases, with 13 bases between. CDR3 DNA sequence: TGTGCCAGCAGTCCGGGGACATCGACCTACGAGCAGTACTTC. This gives the protein CASSPGTSTYEQYF.

The table lists this clonotype with a count of one. A read error is possible here, since a much larger clone lies one base away. The V gene is TRBV29-1, the J gene TRBJ1-2; 7 bases agree with TRBD1. After removal of 6 bases from V and 7 bases from J, the junction contained 5 bases not matched to a gene. This CDR3 comprises 11 residues. Germline V lookup: CDR1 SQVTM, CDR2 ANQGSEA. The CDR3 protein is CSVGGDCGYTF. CDR3 coding DNA: TGCAGCGTAGGGGGCGACTGTGGCTACACCTTC.

At least ten counts were recorded for this clonotype. V is TRBV5-1 and J is TRBJ2-6, with D unresolved. Trimming pared 0 bases from V and 0 bases from J, leaving 16 bases between. The CDR3 has 19 residues. Germline V lookup: CDR1 SGHRS, CDR2 YFSETQ. The chain's CDR3 is CASSLEGTHASSGANVLTF. CDR3 nucleotides: TGCGCCAGCAGCTTGGAGGGCACCCACGCGAGCTCTGGGGCCAACGTCCTGACTTTC.

This clonotype has ten or more counts. The chain uses TRBV11-2 and TRBJ1-4; TRBD1 matches 10 bases. CDR1 is SGHAT, CDR2 FQNNGV, per germline. V lost 7 bases, J lost 3 bases, and 5 bases stayed unmatched. CDR3 length equals 15 residues. CDR3 in amino acids: CASTVGQGANEKLFF. The CDR3 DNA reads as TGTGCCAGCACCGTCGGACAGGGGGCTAATGAAAAACTGTTTTTT.

This chain uses TRBV12-3 or TRBV12-4 with TRBJ2-7; TRBD1 might be the D (5 bases). V lost 3 bases to trimming and J lost 0 bases, with 12 bases between them. The CDR3 has 15 amino acids. For the CDR3, the DNA is TGTGCCAGCAGTTTTGCAGGGCCCCTCTCCTACGAGCAGTACTTC. It codes for CASSFAGPLSYEQYF.

The gene calls are TRBV7-8 and TRBJ1-3; D gene ambiguous. This CDR3 region has 16 residues. Per the germline V gene, CDR1 is SGHVS and CDR2 is FQNEAQ. V was cut by 5 bases and J by 0 bases, with 14 bases left in between. CDR3 in DNA: TGTGCCAGCAGCCTTTCCGGAAGGCCCTCTGGAAACACCATATATTTT. This sequence encodes CASSLSGRPSGNTIYF.

This clonotype has a handful of counts. The V and J genes are TRBV28 and TRBJ2-4, with 9 bases that match TRBD1. The end of the DNA fits TRBJ2-7 better, so the J call may be wrong. The CDR3 covers 16 residues. Germline V gives CDR1 MDHEN, CDR2 SYDVKM. For the CDR3, the DNA is TGTGCCAGCAGTTTATCCCTACAGGGGGCTACCTACGAGCAGTACTTC. Its translation: CASSLSLQGATYEQYF.

The chain uses TRBV29-1 and TRBJ2-6; no clear D gene. Germline loops: CDR1 SQVTM, CDR2 ANQGSEA. CDR3 length: 14 amino acids. V was pared by 2 bases and J by 0 bases, with 5 bases between. This chain's CDR3 is CSVERASGANVLTF. DNA of the CDR3: TGCAGCGTTGAAAGAGCCTCTGGGGCCAACGTCCTGACTTTC.

This chain joins TRBV10-3 and TRBJ2-1; the match to TRBD2 covers 9 bases. Germline loops: CDR1 ENHRY, CDR2 SYGVKD. The CDR3 totals 15 residues. After removal of 0 bases from V and 8 bases from J, the junction contained 5 bases not matched to a gene. DNA of the CDR3: TGTGCCATCAGTGAGTCTGGCGGGAGGGTTTATGAGCAGTTCTTC. It specifies CAISESGGRVYEQFF.

This clonotype was seen a few times. This sequence joins TRBV20-1 and TRBJ2-7; D is possibly TRBD1 (5 bases). The CDR3 runs to 14 residues. Per the germline V gene, CDR1 is DFQATT and CDR2 is SNEGSKA (reference sequence). Trimming took 2 bases from V and 2 from J, leaving 13 bases between them. This chain's CDR3 is CSARSARATYEQYF. In DNA, the CDR3 is TGCAGTGCTAGATCAGCCAGGGCGACCTACGAGCAGTACTTC.

This clonotype has ten or more counts. The chain recombines TRBV15 with TRBJ2-3; D is perhaps TRBD2 (6 bases). This CDR3 spans 16 amino acids. V was clipped by 0 bases and J by 5 bases, with 15 bases between them. CDR1 LNHNV and CDR2 YYDKDF come from the germline V gene (reference sequence). The CDR3 protein is CATSRDRRETEDTQYF. The CDR3 nucleotides read TGTGCCACCAGCAGAGATAGGCGGGAAACTGAAGATACGCAGTATTTT. Filled out from reference TRBV15 and TRBJ2-3, the complete variable domain reads DAMVIQNPRYQVTQFGKPVTLSCSQTLNHNVMYWYQQKSSQAPKLLFHYYDKDFNNEADTPDNFQSRRPNTSFCFLDIRSPGLGDTAMYLCATSRDRRETEDTQYFGPGTRLTVL.

The CDR3 spells CASGLLRESEQYF. The DNA of the CDR3 is TGTGCTAGTGGTTTGTTGCGGGAGAGTGAGCAGTACTTC. This chain uses TRBV12-5 with TRBJ2-5, with 7 bases that match TRBD2. Per the germline V gene, CDR1 is LGHNT and CDR2 is FRNRAP. The ends lost 2 bases at V and 11 bases at J; junction bases unmatched: 8. This CDR3 is built from 13 residues.

The sample holds a few counts of this clonotype. The chain employs TRBV20-1 and TRBJ1-4; TRBD1 is a possible D gene (5 bases). The CDR3 is 15 amino acids. V was clipped by 0 bases and J by 9 bases, with 17 bases between them. Germline loops: CDR1 DFQATT, CDR2 SNEGSKA (reference sequence). The CDR3: CSARDRGTSNQKLFF. The DNA of the CDR3 is TGCAGTGCTAGAGATCGCGGGACCTCGAATCAAAAACTGTTTTTT.

With regard to this clonotype: A much larger clone lies a single base off, so this may be a read error. The chain couples TRBV20-1 to TRBJ2-1; maybe TRBD2 (5 bases). The CDR3 spans 18 residues. Germline CDR1 and CDR2: DFQATT and SNEGSKA (reference sequence). CDR3 in DNA: TGCAGTACTAGAGAGGTATGGGAACAGCCTAGCTCCTACAATGAGCAGTTCTTC. It is translated as CSTREVWEQPSSYNEQFF.

This clonotype came up many times. V and J are TRBV7-7 and TRBJ2-5; no firm D call. Per the germline V gene, CDR1 is SSHAT and CDR2 is FNYEAQ (reference sequence). The germline V and J ends were trimmed by 4 bases and 0 bases, with 6 bases remaining between them. The length of the CDR3 is 13 residues. The CDR3 spells CASSSGHQETQYF. The CDR3, as DNA: TGTGCCAGCAGCTCCGGTCACCAAGAGACCCAGTACTTC.

The chain is built from TRBV9 and TRBJ1-2, with D maybe TRBD1 (5 bases). V was trimmed by 0 bases and J by 4 bases, leaving 7 bases between them. This CDR3 contains 13 residues. Per the germline V gene, CDR1 is SGDLS and CDR2 is YYNGEE. CDR3 amino acids: CASSVGQTYGYTF. For the CDR3, the DNA is TGTGCCAGCAGCGTAGGACAGACCTATGGCTACACCTTC.

V usage is TRBV7-3 and J usage is TRBJ2-1, with D perhaps being TRBD1 or TRBD2 (5 bases each). V lost 5 bases, J lost 8 bases, and 22 bases lay in between. This CDR3 contains 16 residues. Germline loops: CDR1 SGHTA, CDR2 FQGTGA. CDR3 nucleotide sequence: TGTGCCAGCAGCCAGAGGGACCTAGTCAGGATCGATGAGCAGTTCTTC. Its translation: CASSQRDLVRIDEQFF.

This clonotype showed up many times. The chain couples TRBV4-1 to TRBJ1-4, with D unclear. CDR1 and CDR2 from the germline V gene are MGHRA and YSYEKL. The CDR3 consists of 16 residues. V gave up 2 bases and J gave up 0 bases, with 10 bases separating them. CDR3 residues: CASSQTESTTNEKLFF. The CDR3 DNA is TGCGCCAGCAGCCAAACGGAATCGACAACTAATGAAAAACTGTTTTTT.

As regards this clonotype: Being one base from a much bigger clone, this may be a read error. CDR3 DNA: TGTGCCACCAGTGATCGGTCTTTGTCTAGCTTGCGAGAGACCCAGTACTTC. Protein: CATSDRSLSSLRETQYF. J is TRBJ2-5 and V is TRBV24-1, with a weak D call TRBD2 (5 bases). Trimming shortened V by 3 bases and J by 4 bases, and 20 bases separated the two germline ends. This CDR3 contains 17 residues. Germline CDR1 and CDR2: KGHDR and SFDVKD.

On this clonotype itself: This may arise from a read error, as a much more abundant clone is one base away. J is TRBJ1-1 and V is TRBV29-1; unclear D gene. The V end lost 8 bases, the J end lost 0 bases, and 13 bases lay between the germline ends. The CDR3 is 13 amino acids. The germline CDR1 and CDR2 sequences are SQVTM and ANQGSEA. This chain's CDR3 is CSIYRSMNTEAFF. In nucleotides, the CDR3 is TGCAGCATCTACCGCAGCATGAACACTGAAGCTTTCTTT.

Turning to this clonotype: Given a much more abundant clone one base away, this may be a read error. V usage is TRBV5-1 and J usage is TRBJ2-1, with 9 nucleotides matching TRBD1. The V segment lost 4 bases and the J segment 7 bases; nucleotides outside the gene matches: 12. The CDR3 totals 16 residues. In germline, CDR1 is SGHRS, CDR2 YFSETQ. In DNA form, the CDR3 reads TGCGCCAGCAGCCCAACTCGAGGGACAGGGAGGAATGAGCAGTTCTTC. It is translated as CASSPTRGTGRNEQFF. The full variable domain, rest sourced from reference TRBV5-1 and TRBJ2-1, is KAGVTQTPRYLIKTRGQQVTLSCSPISGHRSVSWYQQTPGQGLQFLFEYFSETQRNKGNFPGRFSGRQFSNSRSEMNVSTLELGDSALYLCASSPTRGTGRNEQFFGPGTRLTVL.

The chain recombines TRBV30 with TRBJ2-2; a possible D gene is TRBD2 (6 bases). CDR3 size: 12 residues. V dropped 3 bases and J dropped 8 bases, with 10 bases sitting between them. CDR1 GTSNPN and CDR2 SVGIG come from the germline V gene (reference sequence). The CDR3 here is CAWSAGSGELFF. The CDR3 DNA reads TGTGCCTGGAGCGCGGGATCGGGGGAGCTGTTTTTT. Looking up the rest from reference TRBV30 and TRBJ2-2 gives the full variable domain: SQTIHQWPATLVQPVGSPLSLECTVEGTSNPNLYWYRQAAGRGLQLLFYSVGIGQISSEVPQNLSASRPQDRQFILSSKKLLLSDSGFYLCAWSAGSGELFFGEGSRLTVL.

This clonotype was seen repeatedly, ten times or more. V gene TRBV7-9 combines with J gene TRBJ2-5; no clear D gene. Germline CDR1 SEHNR, CDR2 FQNEAQ (reference sequence). This CDR3 contains 14 residues. V was cut by 0 bases and J by 0 bases, with 5 bases left in between. CDR3 loop: CASSLAKDQETQYF. The CDR3 DNA reads TGTGCCAGCAGCTTAGCGAAAGACCAAGAGACCCAGTACTTC.

This clonotype came up a few times. A much larger clone sits a single nucleotide away, making a read error possible. The rearrangement joins TRBV29-1 to TRBJ2-3; 8 nucleotides line up with TRBD2. The CDR3 runs 14 residues. Per the germline V gene, CDR1 is SQVTM and CDR2 is ANQGSEA. Unmatched junction bases numbered 9, after V lost 6 bases and J lost 4 bases. CDR3 DNA: TGCAGCGTCGCAGTGGGGACTAGGTCAGATACGCAGTATTTT. It codes for CSVAVGTRSDTQYF.

This clonotype was seen repeatedly, ten times or more. V gene TRBV4-1 combines with J gene TRBJ1-2; D not certain. CDR1 MGHRA and CDR2 YSYEKL come from the germline V gene. Between the trimmed V and J ends, which lost 3 bases and 4 bases, there was a span of 15 bases. The CDR3 has 15 amino acids. CDR3 DNA sequence: TGCGCCAGCAGCCAGGAAAGGGCGGGAGGCTATGGCTACACCTTC. It specifies CASSQERAGGYGYTF.

This clonotype was detected a few times. CDR3 loop: CASSIVAAAKNTRYF. The CDR3 nucleotides read TGTGCCAGTAGTATCGTGGCAGCAGCCAAAAACACTCGGTACTTC. The gene calls are TRBV19 and TRBJ2-4, with D unresolved. The CDR3 has 15 residues. Germline V gene sequence: CDR1 LNHDA, CDR2 SQIVND (reference sequence). V lost 3 bases and J 15 bases, leaving 24 bases between the germline ends.

This clonotype was observed many times. This rearrangement joins TRBV5-6 to TRBJ2-1; 8 positions match TRBD2. After removal of 4 bases from V and 2 bases from J, the junction contained 14 bases not matched to a gene. The CDR3 has 18 residues. The germline CDR1 and CDR2 sequences are SGHDT and YYEEEE. The CDR3 nucleotides are TGTGCCAGCAGCCCGGGACTCGGGCGGGAGGCCGCCTACAATGAGCAGTTCTTC. Amino acid sequence: CASSPGLGREAAYNEQFF.